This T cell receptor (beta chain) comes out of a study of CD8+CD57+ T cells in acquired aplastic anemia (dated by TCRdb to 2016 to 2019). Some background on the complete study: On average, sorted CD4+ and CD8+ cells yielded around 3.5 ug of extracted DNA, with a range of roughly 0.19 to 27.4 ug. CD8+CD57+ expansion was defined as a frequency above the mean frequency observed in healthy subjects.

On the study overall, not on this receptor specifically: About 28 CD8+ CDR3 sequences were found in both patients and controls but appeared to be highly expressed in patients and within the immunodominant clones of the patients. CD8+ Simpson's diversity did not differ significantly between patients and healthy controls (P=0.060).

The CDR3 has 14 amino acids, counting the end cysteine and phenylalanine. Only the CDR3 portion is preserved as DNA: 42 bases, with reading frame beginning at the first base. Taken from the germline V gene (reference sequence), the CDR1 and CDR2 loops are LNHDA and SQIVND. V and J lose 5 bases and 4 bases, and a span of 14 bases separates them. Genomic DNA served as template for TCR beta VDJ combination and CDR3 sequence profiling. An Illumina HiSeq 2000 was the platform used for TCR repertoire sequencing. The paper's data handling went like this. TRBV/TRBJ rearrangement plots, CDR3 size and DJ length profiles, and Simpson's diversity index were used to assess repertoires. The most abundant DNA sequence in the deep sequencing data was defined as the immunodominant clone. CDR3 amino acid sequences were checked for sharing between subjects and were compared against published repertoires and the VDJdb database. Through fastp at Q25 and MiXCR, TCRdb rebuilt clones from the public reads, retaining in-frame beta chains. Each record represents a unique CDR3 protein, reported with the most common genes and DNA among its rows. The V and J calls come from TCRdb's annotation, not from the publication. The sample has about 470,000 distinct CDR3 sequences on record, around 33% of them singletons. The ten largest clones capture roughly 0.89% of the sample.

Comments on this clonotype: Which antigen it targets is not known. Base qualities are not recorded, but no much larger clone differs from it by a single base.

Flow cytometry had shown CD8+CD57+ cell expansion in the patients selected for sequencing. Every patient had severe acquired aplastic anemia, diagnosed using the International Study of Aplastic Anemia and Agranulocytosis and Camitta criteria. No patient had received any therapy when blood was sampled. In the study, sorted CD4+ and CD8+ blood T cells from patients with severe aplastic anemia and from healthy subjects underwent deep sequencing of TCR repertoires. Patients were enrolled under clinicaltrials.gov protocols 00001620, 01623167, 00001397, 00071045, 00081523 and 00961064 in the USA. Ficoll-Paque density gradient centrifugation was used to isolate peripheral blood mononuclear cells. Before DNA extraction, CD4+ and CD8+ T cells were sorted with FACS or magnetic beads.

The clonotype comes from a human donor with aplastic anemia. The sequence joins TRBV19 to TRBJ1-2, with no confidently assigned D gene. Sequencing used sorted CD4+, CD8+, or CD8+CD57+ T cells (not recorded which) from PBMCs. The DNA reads TGTGCCAGTAGTTTTCCAGGCGCTACCTATGGCTACACCTTC. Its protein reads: CASSFPGATYGYTF.